These 28 T cell receptor beta chains were sequenced from one sample in a study of CD4 T cells in relation to SARS-CoV-2 and coronaviruses. Before the COVID-19 pandemic, during about 2010-2018, CD4+ T cells were taken from unexposed donors. After approximately ten days of culture, CD4+ T cells were isolated. This table comes from immunoSEQ multiplex PCR, and its TCRdb copy is limited to in-frame clones, with some not included. Of around 15,000 clones in the sample, around 77% were seen once. Their cognate antigens are unknown. The sequencing input was CD4+ T cells from PBMCs, cultured in vitro. The receptors stem from a human donor in good health.

This rearrangement joins TRBV14 to TRBJ2-3; 10 bases align to TRBD2. In germline, CDR1 is SGHDN, CDR2 FVKESK. Germline trimming cut 2 bases from V and 6 bases from J; bases unmatched to any gene: 8. The CDR3 sequence is 16 residues long. The CDR3 loop is CASSQRGGLARDTQYF. Written as DNA, the CDR3 is TGTGCCAGCAGCCAACGTGGGGGACTAGCGCGGGATACGCAGTATTTT.

The V call is TRBV30, the J call TRBJ1-1; D ambiguous. CDR1 is GTSNPN, CDR2 SVGIG, per germline (reference sequence). The CDR3 runs to 14 residues. V lost 0 bases to trimming and J lost 1 base, with 9 bases between them. The CDR3 loop is CAWSVGRGNTEAFF. CDR3 sequence (DNA): TGTGCCTGGAGTGTGGGGAGAGGGAACACTGAAGCTTTCTTT. The full variable domain, with the rest looked up from reference TRBV30 and TRBJ1-1, is SQTIHQWPATLVQPVGSPLSLECTVEGTSNPNLYWYRQAAGRGLQLLFYSVGIGQISSEVPQNLSASRPQDRQFILSSKKLLLSDSGFYLCAWSVGRGNTEAFFGQGTRLTVV.

The chain employs TRBV4-1 and TRBJ1-1; 11 nucleotides line up with TRBD1. CDR1 is MGHRA, CDR2 YSYEKL, per germline. With 5 bases clipped from V and 4 bases from J, the junction kept 6 bases outside the gene matches. The CDR3 loop spans 15 amino acids. CDR3 DNA: TGCGCCAGCAGCGCCGGACAGGGGGCACTCACTGAAGCTTTCTTT. It is translated as CASSAGQGALTEAFF.

The genes are TRBV11-2 and TRBJ1-2; D not certain. CDR1 and CDR2 from the germline V gene are SGHAT and FQNNGV. The CDR3 totals 13 residues. V was pared by 4 bases and J by 0 bases, with 6 bases between. This CDR3 reads CASSYKTNYGYTF. CDR3 in DNA: TGTGCCAGCAGCTATAAGACTAACTATGGCTACACCTTC.

J is TRBJ2-7 and V is TRBV14, with TRBD2 matching over 8 bases. Germline V lookup: CDR1 SGHDN, CDR2 FVKESK. Germline trimming cut 2 bases from V and 6 bases from J; bases unmatched to any gene: 12. CDR3 size: 16 residues. The CDR3 bases are TGTGCCAGCAGCCAATTGTTTAGCGGGGTCTCTCGCGAGCAGTACTTC. It is translated as CASSQLFSGVSREQYF.

The genes are TRBV28 and TRBJ2-5; no clear D. The CDR3 is made up of 16 amino acids. Trimming left V 4 bases short and J 1 base short, with 16 bases between. The germline gives CDR1 MDHEN, CDR2 SYDVKM. DNA of the CDR3: TGTGCCAGCAGTTCCCCCCTATATCCTTTCCAAGAGACCCAGTACTTC. It translates to CASSSPLYPFQETQYF.

This clone has only a few counts. V and J are TRBV20-1 and TRBJ1-2; 9 positions match TRBD1. V gave up 7 bases and J gave up 5 bases; unmatched junction bases: 2. Per the germline V gene, CDR1 is DFQATT and CDR2 is SNEGSKA (reference sequence). The CDR3 extends over 11 amino acids. Written as DNA, the CDR3 is TGCAGTGTAGACAGGGGGTATGGCTACACCTTC. Translation gives CSVDRGYGYTF.

The chain is built from TRBV7-9 and TRBJ1-1, with a weak D call TRBD1 (5 bases). This CDR3 contains 14 residues. Trimming pared 5 bases from V and 5 bases from J, leaving 15 bases between. Per the germline V gene, CDR1 is SEHNR and CDR2 is FQNEAQ (reference sequence). The CDR3 sequence is CASSETSGRTEAFF. DNA of the CDR3: TGTGCCAGCAGCGAAACCTCAGGGAGGACTGAAGCTTTCTTT.

V gene TRBV5-5 combines with J gene TRBJ1-5; TRBD1 aligns across 12 bases. Germline CDR1 SGHKS, CDR2 YYEKEE (reference sequence). The CDR3 sequence is 17 residues long. V was clipped by 5 bases and J by 3 bases; unmatched bases: 9. CDR3 in DNA: TGTGCCAGCAGGGGTGGGACAGGGGGCTCGAACAATCAGCCCCAGCATTTT. This gives the protein CASRGGTGGSNNQPQHF.

V gene TRBV10-3 combines with J gene TRBJ1-4; TRBD1 is a possible D gene (6 bases). Germline V gives CDR1 ENHRY, CDR2 SYGVKD. This CDR3 comprises 14 residues. V was trimmed by 5 bases and J by 7 bases, leaving 14 bases between them. The CDR3 DNA reads as TGTGCCATCAGTCCCCACGGGGGCGGTGAAAAACTGTTTTTT. It encodes CAISPHGGGEKLFF.

J is TRBJ2-7 and V is TRBV11-2; 10 nucleotides align to TRBD2. The V gene end was trimmed by 4 bases and the J gene end by 5 bases; junction bases not matched to a gene: 8. Germline V CDR1 and CDR2: SGHAT, FQNNGV. The length of the CDR3 is 15 residues. The CDR3 coding sequence is TGTGCCAGCAGCTCCCTAGCGGGAGTTCAGAACGAGCAGTACTTC. This codes for CASSSLAGVQNEQYF.

This clone was observed a handful of times. The rearrangement joins TRBV6-5 to TRBJ1-2; 8 nucleotides line up with TRBD1. Per germline, CDR1 MNHEY and CDR2 SVGAGI. This CDR3 has 14 amino acids. After removal of 6 bases from V and 7 bases from J, the junction contained 10 bases not matched to a gene. CDR3 nucleotides: TGTGCCAGCAGCTCCGACCAGGGGGCGGGTGGCTACACCTTC. Translated, it gives CASSSDQGAGGYTF.

The chain employs TRBV5-1 and TRBJ2-7; TRBD2 matches at 8 bases. J gave up 6 bases and V 4 bases, and 6 bases lay outside the gene matches. Germline assignment: CDR1 SGHRS and CDR2 YFSETQ. This CDR3 has 13 amino acids. The CDR3 region has the DNA TGCGCCAGCAGCAACGGGGGGGGCCTCGAGCAGTACTTC. It specifies CASSNGGGLEQYF.

The rearrangement uses TRBV18 and TRBJ1-1, with no clear D. V dropped 2 bases and J dropped 0 bases, with 10 bases sitting between them. The length of the CDR3 is 15 residues. Germline CDR1 and CDR2: KGHSH and LQKENI. CDR3 loop: CASSPALAMNTEAFF. CDR3 bases: TGTGCCAGCTCACCAGCATTGGCAATGAACACTGAAGCTTTCTTT.

The chain recombines TRBV5-4 with TRBJ2-5, with no clear D. CDR1 and CDR2 from the germline V gene are SGHNT and YYREEE (reference sequence). The CDR3 consists of 13 residues. Trimming removed 0 bases from V and 3 bases from J, with 6 bases in between. The CDR3 sequence is CASSLDRKETQYF. The CDR3 coding sequence is TGTGCCAGCAGCTTGGACAGAAAAGAGACCCAGTACTTC.

By its share, this clone is medium-sized. The chain employs TRBV18 and TRBJ1-2; 8 bases line up with TRBD1. Trimming removed 3 bases from V and 5 bases from J; junction bases left unmatched: 2. Germline loops: CDR1 KGHSH, CDR2 LQKENI. The CDR3 spans 13 residues. CDR3 sequence (DNA): TGTGCCAGCTCACCGGACAGGGAATATGGCTACACCTTC. This codes for CASSPDREYGYTF.

This clone was counted a single time. V is TRBV24-1 and J is TRBJ2-1; D ambiguous. With 3 bases removed from V and 9 bases from J, the gap between germline ends came to 11 bases. The CDR3 is 13 amino acids. Looked up from germline, CDR1 is KGHDR and CDR2 is SFDVKD. In DNA, the CDR3 is TGTGCCACCAGTGATCGACACCGCCGTGAGCAGTTCTTC. It is translated as CATSDRHRREQFF.

This chain links TRBV2 with TRBJ2-5; 7 bases match TRBD1. V was pared by 8 bases and J by 4 bases, with 7 bases of the junction left unmatched. The CDR3 is 13 residues long. In germline, CDR1 is SNHLY, CDR2 FYNNEI. The CDR3 bases are TGTGCCAGCTCTCGGGACAGAAGAGAGACCCAGTACTTC. Translation: CASSRDRRETQYF.

The chain joins TRBV28 to TRBJ2-7; D perhaps matches TRBD2 (7 bases). Germline lookup yields CDR1 MDHEN and CDR2 SYDVKM. V was trimmed by 7 bases and J by 0 bases, leaving 16 bases between them. This CDR3 is built from 15 residues. In DNA, the CDR3 is TGTGCCAGCACCGAGGGGGGGGCCCCCTCCTACGAGCAGTACTTC. Translated, it gives CASTEGGAPSYEQYF.

This clone is termed large (0.1 to 1%). This chain uses TRBV2 with TRBJ2-7, with D tentatively TRBD1 (6 bases). Deletions cut 0 bases from V and 7 bases from J, with 19 bases between. The CDR3 totals 16 residues. The V gene's germline CDR1 is SNHLY and CDR2 FYNNEI. The CDR3 DNA is TGTGCCAGCAGTGAAGCGCCACGACAGGTCTGGGGGGAGCAGTACTTC. Translating it yields CASSEAPRQVWGEQYF.

This clone was seen a few times. The rearrangement links TRBV9 to TRBJ1-1, with a tentative D call TRBD1 (5 bases). Germline CDR1 reads SGDLS; CDR2 reads YYNGEE. The CDR3 runs 14 residues. The V and J ends lost 7 bases and 1 base respectively, with 14 bases between them. Here the CDR3 DNA reads TGTGCCAGCGAACGGAGGGGACGGAACACTGAAGCTTTCTTT. It translates to CASERRGRNTEAFF.

The chain carries TRBV6-5 and TRBJ2-3, with D unclear. The ends were cut back, 6 bases at V and 3 bases at J, with 13 bases in the middle. This CDR3 comprises 14 residues. Germline loops: CDR1 MNHEY, CDR2 SVGAGI. The CDR3 loop is CASSPKVQTDTQYF. In DNA, the CDR3 is TGTGCCAGCAGCCCCAAGGTCCAAACAGATACGCAGTATTTT.

The chain has TRBV10-2 and TRBJ1-1; a weak D match, TRBD1 (6 bases). The CDR3 consists of 18 residues. Trimming stripped 7 bases from V and 0 bases from J, with 24 bases between. The germline CDR1 and CDR2 sequences are WSHSY and SAAADI. The CDR3 here is CASTGSGGAGWVNTEAFF. The CDR3 region has the DNA TGCGCCAGCACCGGTAGTGGGGGCGCTGGGTGGGTGAACACTGAAGCTTTCTTT.

Only one count was recorded for this clone. The CDR3 nucleotides read TGCGCCAGCAGTGAGTTAATCCTGATGTTAACAGGAGGGGTGCAGCCCCAGCATTTT. It translates to CASSELILMLTGGVQPQHF. The J gene is TRBJ1-5, the V gene TRBV10-1; TRBD1 is a possible D gene (5 bases). The germline gives CDR1 WNHNN, CDR2 SYGVQD (reference sequence). Trimming left V 1 base short and J 7 bases short, with 26 bases between. This CDR3 is built from 19 residues.

This chain connects TRBV28 to TRBJ1-1, with D unclear. The CDR3 has 14 amino acids. The V gene lost 6 bases and the J gene lost 0 bases, with 11 bases spanning the gap. Germline V gene sequence: CDR1 MDHEN, CDR2 SYDVKM. The chain's CDR3 is CASRRPDLNTEAFF. The CDR3 nucleotides read TGTGCCAGCAGGCGACCTGACCTGAACACTGAAGCTTTCTTT.

The chain links TRBV15 to TRBJ2-1; D possibly corresponds to TRBD1 (5 bases). Trimming removed 4 bases from V and 5 bases from J, with 12 bases in between. The V gene's germline CDR1 is LNHNV and CDR2 YYDKDF (reference sequence). The CDR3 consists of 14 residues. The CDR3 DNA reads as TGTGCCACCAGCATGGGGAACAGGAACAATGAGCAGTTCTTC. Protein sequence: CATSMGNRNNEQFF.

This sequence joins TRBV19 and TRBJ2-3, with D unresolved. V lost 3 bases to trimming and J lost 0 bases, with 13 bases between them. The germline gives CDR1 LNHDA, CDR2 SQIVND (reference sequence). The CDR3 covers 16 residues. The CDR3 region is CASSIHLRTSTDTQYF. CDR3 sequence (DNA): TGTGCCAGTAGTATTCACCTCCGGACCAGCACAGATACGCAGTATTTT.

This chain joins TRBV6-2 or TRBV6-3 and TRBJ2-1; TRBD1 is a possible D gene (6 bases). The ends were cut back, 4 bases at V and 0 bases at J, with 16 bases in the middle. From germline, CDR1 is MNHEY and CDR2 SVGEGT. The CDR3 spans 17 residues. The CDR3 region has the DNA TGTGCCAGCAGTTTGAGGACCACAGGGTTCTCCTACAATGAGCAGTTCTTC. Its translation is CASSLRTTGFSYNEQFF.